Sequencing of this T cell receptor (beta chain) was carried out in a study of blood T cell repertoires in COVID-19. Whole-study context: Nucleic acid was either cDNA or gDNA, and it came from T cells, B-cell-depleted T cells, or PBMCs.

As originally analysed: Reference gene primers were amplified, and this amplification served to estimate nucleated cell counts. Method: immunoSEQ multiplex PCR; TCRdb's copy keeps in-frame clones and lacks some. That table is the source of V, J and clone size, and D and trimming were worked out from the DNA. Altogether approximately 360,000 clones are present, around 90% being singletons, with the ten largest covering 6.5% to 7%. The germline gives CDR1 LNHDA, CDR2 SQIVND (reference sequence). Between the trimmed V and J ends, which lost 7 bases and 4 bases, there was a span of 19 bases. The CDR3 consists of 15 residues.

Input material: peripheral blood. This TCR derives from a man between 18 and 35 years old with active or convalescent COVID-19. The chain is built from TRBV19 and TRBJ1-2, with D perhaps matching TRBD1 (6 bases). The CDR3 loop reads CASIDGGTGSYGYTF. The CDR3 nucleotides read TGTGCCAGTATCGATGGGGGCACAGGGTCCTATGGCTACACCTTC. Filled out from reference TRBV19 and TRBJ1-2, the complete variable domain reads DGGITQSPKYLFRKEGQNVTLSCEQNLNHDAMYWYRQDPGQGLRLIYYSQIVNDFQKGDIAEGYSVSREKKESFPLTVTSAQKNPTAFYLCASIDGGTGSYGYTFGSGTRLTVV.